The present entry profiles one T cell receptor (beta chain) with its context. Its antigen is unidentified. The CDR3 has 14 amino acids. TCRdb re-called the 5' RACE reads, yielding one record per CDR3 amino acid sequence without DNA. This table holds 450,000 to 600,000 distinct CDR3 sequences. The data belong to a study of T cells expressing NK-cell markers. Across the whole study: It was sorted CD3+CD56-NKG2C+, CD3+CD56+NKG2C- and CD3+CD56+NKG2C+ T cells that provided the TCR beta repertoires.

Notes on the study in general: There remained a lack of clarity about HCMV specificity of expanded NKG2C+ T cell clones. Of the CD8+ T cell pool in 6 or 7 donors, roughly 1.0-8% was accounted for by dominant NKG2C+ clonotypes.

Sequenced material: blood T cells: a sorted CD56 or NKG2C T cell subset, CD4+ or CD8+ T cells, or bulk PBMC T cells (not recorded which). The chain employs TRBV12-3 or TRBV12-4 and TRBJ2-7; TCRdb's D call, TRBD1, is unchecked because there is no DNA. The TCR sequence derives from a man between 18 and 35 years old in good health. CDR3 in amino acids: CASSPTGGSYEQYF.